The 19 T cell receptor beta chains below come from one sample, sequenced in a study of blood T cells in healthy people across ages (dated by TCRdb to 2015 to 2017). To prepare the library, 5' RACE was applied. TCRdb shows the sequencer as Illumina HiSeq 2500. A second PCR of about 7 to 12 cycles was performed with a sample-barcoded 5' primer and a J-beta primer mix. Using fastp trimming at Q25 and MiXCR clonotype assembly, TCRdb reanalyzed the public sequencing data and kept in-frame beta chains. A single entry per CDR3 protein holds the most common genes and DNA from its merged rows. The sample table contains approximately 940,000 distinct CDR3 sequences; only one count was recorded for about 44% of them. The top ten clonotypes cover roughly 12% of the sample. Sequencing used blood. Source of these receptors: a man aged 25-45 years in good health.

This chain connects TRBV20-1 to TRBJ2-1; D not resolved. V was trimmed by 5 bases and J by 0 bases, leaving 14 bases between them. The CDR3 sequence is 15 residues long. Germline CDR1 and CDR2: DFQATT and SNEGSKA (reference sequence). CDR3 loop: CSASMPPTSYNEQFF. The CDR3 DNA is TGCAGTGCTTCTATGCCCCCTACCTCCTACAATGAGCAGTTCTTC.

The chain has TRBV27 and TRBJ2-5; D unresolved. The V and J ends lost 6 bases and 11 bases respectively, with 16 bases between them. This CDR3 comprises 12 residues. Looked up from germline, CDR1 is MNHEY and CDR2 is SMNVEV (reference sequence). The CDR3 DNA follows: TGTGCCAGCAGCCCCGGATGGGGAAATCAGTACTTC. Translated: CASSPGWGNQYF.

This chain links TRBV6-2 or TRBV6-3 with TRBJ2-5; possibly TRBD2 for D (5 bases). The V end was cut by 8 bases, the J end by 0 bases, with 13 bases between. This CDR3 has 14 residues. The germline V gene has CDR1 MNHEY and CDR2 SVGEGT. This CDR3 is CASRRTGNQETQYF. For the CDR3, the DNA is TGTGCCAGCCGACGAACGGGGAACCAAGAGACCCAGTACTTC.

This clonotype was observed a few times. This chain joins TRBV27 and TRBJ2-3; TRBD1 matches 9 bases. There are 15 residues in the CDR3. V was pared by 4 bases and J by 2 bases, with 4 bases of the junction left unmatched. Per the germline V gene, CDR1 is MNHEY and CDR2 is SMNVEV (reference sequence). The CDR3 here is CASSWGTGFTDTQYF. The CDR3 DNA reads as TGTGCCAGCAGTTGGGGGACAGGGTTCACAGATACGCAGTATTTT.

This clonotype has only one observation. This rearrangement joins TRBV27 to TRBJ2-7; TRBD1 matches 8 bases. The V gene's germline CDR1 is MNHEY and CDR2 SMNVEV (reference sequence). After removal of 4 bases from V and 8 bases from J, the junction contained 7 bases not matched to a gene. The CDR3 is 13 amino acids. The CDR3 bases are TGTGCCAGCAGTTGGCAGGGGGCGGGTAAGCAGTACTTC. Its translation is CASSWQGAGKQYF.

The chain links TRBV7-2 to TRBJ2-3; D is possibly TRBD2 (6 bases). This CDR3 is built from 15 residues. Germline V gene lookup returns CDR1 SGHTA and CDR2 FQGNSA. The germline V and J ends were trimmed by 1 base and 6 bases, with 14 bases remaining between them. The CDR3 protein is CASSLDAGMFDTQYF. The CDR3 region has the DNA TGTGCCAGCAGCTTAGACGCGGGAATGTTCGATACGCAGTATTTT.

This clonotype was detected many times. The chain is built from TRBV4-1 and TRBJ1-6, with 8 bases identical to TRBD1. The CDR3 sequence is 13 residues long. CDR1 is MGHRA and CDR2 is YSYEKL in the germline V gene. V was clipped by 4 bases and J by 10 bases; unmatched bases: 3. The DNA for the CDR3 is TGCGCCAGCAGCCCCGACAGGGGATCACCCCTCCACTTT. As protein: CASSPDRGSPLHF.

The rearrangement joins TRBV5-1 to TRBJ2-3; tentative D call: TRBD1 (6 bases). This CDR3 has 12 residues. Trimming took 5 bases from V and 8 from J, leaving 12 bases between them. The germline CDR1 and CDR2 sequences are SGHRS and YFSETQ. The CDR3 coding sequence is TGCGCCAGCAGACAGGGAGTGGGTACGCAGTATTTT. It translates to CASRQGVGTQYF.

This clonotype was seen only a few times. V and J are TRBV6-5 and TRBJ2-1; D might be TRBD2 (6 bases). The CDR3 runs to 15 residues. The germline V gene has CDR1 MNHEY and CDR2 SVGAGI. V shed 7 bases and J shed 0 bases, with 13 bases lying between them. The CDR3 DNA reads TGTGCCAGCAAGAGCGGGCTGAGCTCCTACAATGAGCAGTTCTTC. This codes for CASKSGLSSYNEQFF.

This chain connects TRBV6-6 to TRBJ2-1, with 9 bases identical to TRBD2. The V segment lost 7 bases and the J segment 8 bases; nucleotides outside the gene matches: 15. The CDR3 contains 16 residues. The germline gives CDR1 MNHNY, CDR2 SVGAGI (reference sequence). The CDR3 DNA is TGTGCCAGCACCTCAAAAACCAGCGGGGGGTTTCATGAGCAGTTCTTC. It yields the protein CASTSKTSGGFHEQFF.

The V and J genes are TRBV7-2 and TRBJ1-2; D possibly corresponds to TRBD1 (5 bases). There are 12 residues in the CDR3. Germline CDR1 is SGHTA and CDR2 is FQGNSA. V lost 4 bases, J lost 8 bases, and 11 bases lay in between. The CDR3 region has the DNA TGTGCCAGCAGCTCCCAGGGCGAGGGCTACACCTTC. Translated, it gives CASSSQGEGYTF.

Concerning this clonotype itself: The junction differs from germline at one of its ends, possibly a read error. The J gene is TRBJ2-4, the V gene TRBV27, with 7 bases aligning to TRBD2. From germline, CDR1 is MNHEY and CDR2 SMNVEV (reference sequence). The CDR3 contains 13 residues. CDR3 bases: TGTGCCAGCAGTTTAGGCGGGGGAAACGTTCAGTACTTC. Amino acids: CASSLGGGNVQYF.

This chain uses TRBV4-1 with TRBJ1-1, with D unresolved. Trimming took 0 bases from V and 5 from J, leaving 22 bases between them. CDR3 size: 18 residues. Germline V gene data show CDR1 as MGHRA and CDR2 as YSYEKL. CDR3 DNA: TGCGCCAGCAGCCAAGACCGGGTGAACGTGAGGATAAGAACTGAAGCTTTCTTT. Amino acids: CASSQDRVNVRIRTEAFF.

The chain couples TRBV4-2 to TRBJ2-3, with 11 bases that match TRBD2. The CDR3 runs to 15 residues. CDR1 is LGHNA, CDR2 YNFKEQ, per germline. With 4 bases clipped from V and 4 bases from J, the junction kept 4 bases outside the gene matches. The CDR3 spells CASSPTSGDADTQYF. The CDR3 DNA is TGTGCCAGCAGCCCGACTAGCGGGGATGCAGATACGCAGTATTTT.

A remark on this clonotype: At one boundary the junction diverges from the germline segment, which might be a read error. This rearrangement joins TRBV6-2 or TRBV6-3 to TRBJ1-2; the D is unclear. Per the germline V gene, CDR1 is MNHEY and CDR2 is SVGEGT. The CDR3 runs 18 residues. CDR3 sequence reads: CASSYSNLQYRSNYGSTF. In DNA, the CDR3 is TGTGCCAGCAGTTACTCGAATCTTCAGTACAGATCAAACTATGGCTCCACCTTC.

This clonotype was recorded many times. The chain combines TRBV30 with TRBJ2-7, with D perhaps being TRBD1 or TRBD2 (5 bases each). Germline V gene sequence: CDR1 GTSNPN, CDR2 SVGIG (reference sequence). The CDR3 runs 14 residues. With 2 bases removed from V and 2 bases from J, the gap between germline ends came to 13 bases. CDR3 in amino acids: CAWSFGTGTYEQYF. The CDR3 DNA sequence: TGTGCCTGGAGTTTCGGGACGGGGACCTACGAGCAGTACTTC. The full variable domain, in which reference TRBV30 and TRBJ2-7 provide the parts outside the CDR3, is SQTIHQWPATLVQPVGSPLSLECTVEGTSNPNLYWYRQAAGRGLQLLFYSVGIGQISSEVPQNLSASRPQDRQFILSSKKLLLSDSGFYLCAWSFGTGTYEQYFGPGTRLTVT.

The chain combines TRBV7-9 with TRBJ2-1; D is ambiguous. The germline V gene encodes CDR1 SEHNR and CDR2 FQNEAQ (reference sequence). V was trimmed by 3 bases and J by 8 bases, leaving 5 bases between them. The CDR3 runs to 11 residues. The CDR3 DNA reads as TGTGCCAGCAGCTTTAAGGATGAGCAGTTCTTC. As protein: CASSFKDEQFF.

V is TRBV28 and J is TRBJ1-2; 8 nucleotides line up with TRBD1. The CDR3 loop spans 15 amino acids. The V gene end was trimmed by 4 bases and the J gene end by 3 bases; junction bases not matched to a gene: 7. Germline CDR1 and CDR2: MDHEN and SYDVKM. The CDR3 is CASSWAGGVDYGYTF. The CDR3 nucleotides read TGTGCCAGCAGTTGGGCAGGGGGCGTTGACTATGGCTACACCTTC.

This chain links TRBV3-1 with TRBJ2-1; 8 bases are shared with TRBD2. The CDR3 extends over 14 amino acids. Trimming cost V 4 bases and J 10 bases; bases outside gene matches: 9. Germline V lookup: CDR1 LGHDT, CDR2 YNNKEL (reference sequence). CDR3 amino acids: CASSLPGLAGEQFF. The DNA of the CDR3 is TGTGCCAGCAGCCTCCCCGGACTAGCCGGAGAGCAGTTCTTC.